The sequence of this T cell receptor beta chain was determined in a study of T cell responses to AZD1222 COVID-19 vaccine. Study summary: Analysis merged second doses at about 4 or about 12 weeks. Overall study findings and caveats: There were mostly white British donors and more females than males, and clonal diversity was possibly underestimated. Targeting of unmutated variant regions was reportedly seen in nearly half of spike-specific TCRs. Across spike, vaccine-associated CD4 TCRs were found, dominant at 160-218 and 743-854.

About this clone: Its antigen remains unknown.

This table comes from immunoSEQ multiplex PCR, and its TCRdb copy is limited to in-frame clones, with some not included. Found here are some 96,000 clones, just under 90% of them singletons; the top ten hold approximately 15%. The starting material was peripheral blood, obtained on day 0 of AZD1222 vaccination. The receptor comes from an adult in good health.

The CDR3 loop reads CASSLFYGGELFF. In DNA, the CDR3 is TGCGCCAGCAGCTTGTTTTATGGCGGGGAGCTGTTTTTT. The chain uses TRBV5-1 and TRBJ2-2; no clear D. V was shortened by 1 base and J by 7 bases, with 8 bases between the two germline ends. Germline loops: CDR1 SGHRS, CDR2 YFSETQ. The CDR3 runs 13 residues.